Sequencing of this T cell receptor beta chain was carried out in a study of PD-1 blockade in classical Hodgkin lymphoma. Study as a whole: Nivolumab dosing for patients was 3 mg/kg, administered intravenously every 2 weeks. Study-level findings and limits: By cycle point C4D1, TCR diversity had risen significantly in CD4+ cells (but not CD8+ cells). Later analyses included only patients treated at least 1 year post-ASCT. Patients who responded completely had about the same baseline diversity as newly diagnosed patients.

This CDR3 has 16 residues. The V gene's germline CDR1 is MDHEN and CDR2 SYDVKM. V was pared by 4 bases and J by 0 bases, with 13 bases between. This clone is deemed medium-sized (0.01 to 0.1%). Its antigen remains unidentified. This sample's time point: cycle 4 day 1 (C4D1), after 5 to 7 weeks of nivolumab. Every patient relapsed after autologous stem cell transplantation, and brentuximab vedotin exposure varied. Using immunoSEQ multiplex PCR, the repertoire was profiled, and TCRdb retains in-frame clones only, with some absent. Here the sample spans under 25,000 clones, around 70% being singletons. This clonotype was sampled from a human donor with classical Hodgkin lymphoma. V is TRBV28 and J is TRBJ1-5; a possible D gene is TRBD1 (5 bases). The source material was peripheral blood mononuclear cells (PBMCs), sampled before the fourth cycle of nivolumab. The CDR3 sequence is CASSWGSTYSNQPQHF. The CDR3 DNA is TGTGCCAGCAGTTGGGGCTCTACGTATAGCAATCAGCCCCAGCATTTT.